This entry lists 28 T cell receptor beta chains sequenced from one sample in a study of shared clonotypes between healthy human individuals. The table came from immunoSEQ multiplex PCR; TCRdb's copy has only in-frame clones and leaves some out. The repertoire holds just over 2,000,000 clones, with 85% to 95% as singletons. The sequencing input was naive CD4+ T cells sorted from blood. The subset: CD45RA+ positively selected. The origin of the receptors is a man aged 18 to 29 in good health.

This chain links TRBV6-1 with TRBJ1-2; D may be TRBD1 (5 bases). This CDR3 has 16 amino acids. Trimming left V 2 bases short and J 6 bases short, with 19 bases between. In germline, CDR1 is MNHNS, CDR2 SASEGT. CDR3 amino acids: CASSERGKGGANGYTF. CDR3 in DNA: TGTGCCAGCAGTGAAAGGGGAAAGGGCGGGGCAAATGGCTACACCTTC.

For the CDR3, the DNA is TGCGCCAGCAGCCACCTCCTAAGGGGCGGGGGCGCCGAGCAGTACTTC. This gives the protein CASSHLLRGGGAEQYF. The chain carries TRBV4-1 and TRBJ2-7; TRBD2 might be the D (7 bases). This CDR3 is built from 16 residues. Germline V gene lookup returns CDR1 MGHRA and CDR2 YSYEKL. V shed 3 bases and J shed 6 bases, with 21 bases lying between them.

The chain couples TRBV18 to TRBJ2-3, with D perhaps TRBD2 (6 bases). Deletions cut 5 bases from V and 2 bases from J, with 14 bases between. The CDR3 totals 15 residues. Germline V gene sequence: CDR1 KGHSH, CDR2 LQKENI. The CDR3 nucleotides are TGTGCCAGCTCAGGACGGGAGTCGGTCACAGATACGCAGTATTTT. Amino acids: CASSGRESVTDTQYF.

V usage is TRBV5-1 and J usage is TRBJ2-7, with 11 positions matching TRBD2. The germline V gene has CDR1 SGHRS and CDR2 YFSETQ. V gave up 2 bases and J gave up 6 bases; unmatched junction bases: 4. CDR3 length: 14 residues. CDR3 loop: CASSFGLAGGEQYF. The CDR3 nucleotides read TGCGCCAGCAGCTTCGGCCTAGCGGGAGGCGAGCAGTACTTC.

CDR3 sequence: CASSLGLAVLTGELFF. CDR3 DNA: TGTGCCAGCAGCTTAGGACTAGCGGTCCTTACCGGGGAGCTGTTTTTT. This chain joins TRBV7-2 and TRBJ2-2, with 9 bases aligning to TRBD2. The CDR3 sequence is 16 residues long. Germline lookup yields CDR1 SGHTA and CDR2 FQGNSA. Losses at the gene ends were 1 base for V and 5 bases for J; bases not matched to a gene: 5.

CDR3 region: CASSFKGITPAEQYF. CDR3 sequence (DNA): TGTGCCAGCAGTTTCAAGGGCATCACTCCGGCCGAGCAGTACTTC. The chain carries TRBV27 and TRBJ2-7; no definite D call. Between the trimmed V and J ends, which lost 3 bases and 6 bases, there was a span of 18 bases. This CDR3 comprises 15 residues. Germline loops: CDR1 MNHEY, CDR2 SMNVEV (reference sequence).

This sequence joins TRBV19 and TRBJ2-5; 8 nucleotides align to TRBD1. This CDR3 has 13 amino acids. Unmatched junction bases numbered 2, after V lost 7 bases and J lost 1 base. Germline CDR1 is LNHDA and CDR2 is SQIVND (reference sequence). Here the CDR3 DNA reads TGTGCCAGTACCGGACAGGGCCAAGAGACCCAGTACTTC. As protein: CASTGQGQETQYF.

The chain recombines TRBV11-2 with TRBJ2-1; TRBD2 matches at 7 bases. Trimming took 4 bases from V and 5 from J; bases not matched to a gene: 8. Per the germline V gene, CDR1 is SGHAT and CDR2 is FQNNGV. CDR3 length: 15 amino acids. Here the CDR3 reads CASSSFSGINNEQFF. CDR3 in DNA: TGTGCCAGCAGCTCGTTCAGCGGGATCAACAATGAGCAGTTCTTC.

The chain has TRBV20-1 and TRBJ1-1; D is unresolved. Germline-derived CDR1 and CDR2 are DFQATT and SNEGSKA (reference sequence). The V and J ends lost 5 bases and 9 bases respectively, with 7 bases between them. The CDR3 totals 9 residues. The CDR3 here is CSAPPQAFF. In DNA, the CDR3 is TGCAGTGCTCCCCCACAAGCTTTCTTT.

This clone was seen once. The chain combines TRBV27 with TRBJ1-4; 8 nucleotides match TRBD1. The ends lost 3 bases at V and 2 bases at J; junction bases unmatched: 5. This CDR3 is built from 16 residues. Germline-derived CDR1 and CDR2 are MNHEY and SMNVEV (reference sequence). The CDR3, as DNA: TGTGCCAGCAGTTTCGCCTACAGGGGGACTAATGAAAAACTGTTTTTT. It codes for CASSFAYRGTNEKLFF.

This clone was picked up one time. This sequence joins TRBV7-8 and TRBJ2-3; 10 positions agree with TRBD2. The CDR3 sequence is 16 residues long. Germline CDR1 and CDR2: SGHVS and FQNEAQ. V was pared by 0 bases and J by 2 bases, with 2 bases of the junction left unmatched. The CDR3 DNA is TGTGCCAGCAGCTTAGCTAGCGGGGGGTCCACAGATACGCAGTATTTT. Translation: CASSLASGGSTDTQYF.

The chain's CDR3 is CASSRSYHLNEKLFF. The DNA for the CDR3 is TGTGCCAGCAGTCGGTCCTACCATCTCAATGAAAAACTGTTTTTT. The chain joins TRBV5-4 to TRBJ1-4; no clear D. Germline values: CDR1 SGHNT, CDR2 YYREEE (reference sequence). This CDR3 comprises 15 residues. The ends were cut back, 5 bases at V and 5 bases at J, with 16 bases in the middle.

This chain uses TRBV30 with TRBJ1-1; D may be TRBD1 (5 bases). Trimming removed 2 bases at V and 3 bases at J, with 13 bases between. Per the germline V gene, CDR1 is GTSNPN and CDR2 is SVGIG (reference sequence). This CDR3 has 14 residues. The CDR3: CAWSPDGGYTEAFF. The CDR3 coding sequence is TGTGCCTGGAGTCCCGACGGGGGATACACTGAAGCTTTCTTT.

Remarks on this clone: Additional DNA sequences in this sample encode the identical CDR3. V is TRBV19 and J is TRBJ2-3, with TRBD2 matching 9 bases. CDR1 and CDR2 (germline): LNHDA, SQIVND (reference sequence). V shed 6 bases, J shed 2 bases, and the junction held 6 bases outside the gene matches. CDR3 length: 15 residues. The chain's CDR3 is CASSQTSGTTDTQYF. In DNA form, the CDR3 reads TGTGCCAGTAGCCAGACTAGCGGAACCACAGATACGCAGTATTTT.

V is TRBV21-1 and J is TRBJ2-7; TRBD1 reflects the table's D call only, with no check against the DNA. TRBV21-1 is a listed pseudogene. The CDR3 runs to 18 residues. The CDR3 protein is CASSPSPSDRGRVYEQYF. CDR3 DNA sequence: TGTGCCAGCAGCCCAAGCCCCTCGGACAGGGGGCGGGTATACGAGCAGTACTTC.

V is TRBV10-3 and J is TRBJ1-2; 12 bases line up with TRBD1. The ends lost 1 base at V and 4 bases at J; junction bases unmatched: 4. Germline V gene data show CDR1 as ENHRY and CDR2 as SYGVKD. CDR3 size: 16 residues. In DNA form, the CDR3 reads TGTGCCATCAGTGAGTTGGGACAGGGGGCTGGCTATGGCTACACCTTC. Translated: CAISELGQGAGYGYTF.

The table lists this clone with a count of one. The V call is TRBV6-5, the J call TRBJ1-2; the D is unclear. CDR1 is MNHEY and CDR2 is SVGAGI in the germline V gene. V dropped 6 bases and J dropped 1 base, with 9 bases sitting between them. The CDR3 runs 13 residues. CDR3 residues: CASSLDLNYGYTF. The CDR3 nucleotides read TGTGCCAGCAGCCTCGACCTTAACTATGGCTACACCTTC.

The J gene is TRBJ1-1, the V gene TRBV2, with unresolved D. Germline lookup yields CDR1 SNHLY and CDR2 FYNNEI. The V end was cut by 3 bases, the J end by 3 bases, with 8 bases between. This CDR3 spans 13 amino acids. The CDR3 loop reads CASSDQEYTEAFF. Here the CDR3 DNA reads TGTGCCAGCAGTGATCAGGAATACACTGAAGCTTTCTTT.

The chain links TRBV7-2 to TRBJ2-7; 14 bases fit TRBD2. Per the germline V gene, CDR1 is SGHTA and CDR2 is FQGNSA. The CDR3 is 13 residues long. Trimming cost V 1 base and J 13 bases; bases outside gene matches: 3. Here the CDR3 DNA reads TGTGCCAGCAGCTTAGGGACTAGCGGGAGGCATTACTTC. Translation gives CASSLGTSGRHYF.

The chain couples TRBV6-1 to TRBJ1-5, with unresolved D. The CDR3 is 14 amino acids. CDR1 is MNHNS and CDR2 is SASEGT in the germline V gene. The ends were cut back, 2 bases at V and 3 bases at J, with 8 bases in the middle. The CDR3, as DNA: TGTGCCAGCAGTGAAACGGGGTTCAATCAGCCCCAGCATTTT. Translated: CASSETGFNQPQHF.

This chain uses TRBV29-1 with TRBJ1-4; no firm D call. Per the germline V gene, CDR1 is SQVTM and CDR2 is ANQGSEA. The CDR3 has 12 amino acids. V lost 4 bases and J 3 bases, leaving 6 bases between the germline ends. CDR3 bases: TGCAGCGTTGCAGTGGCTAATGAAAAACTGTTTTTT. Its protein product is CSVAVANEKLFF.

This chain joins TRBV21-1 and TRBJ1-2. TRBV21-1 is flagged as a pseudogene. This CDR3 is built from 17 residues. The CDR3 sequence: CASSKVSFPYPFYGYTF. In DNA, the CDR3 is TGTGCCAGCAGCAAGGTCTCATTCCCCTATCCCTTCTATGGCTACACCTTC.

In DNA, the CDR3 is TGTGCCAGTAGTATAGTTGGTTATTGGGATAGCAATCAGCCCCAGCATTTT. It codes for CASSIVGYWDSNQPQHF. The gene calls are TRBV19 and TRBJ1-5; D is unresolved. The CDR3 length is 17 residues. V dropped 1 base and J dropped 0 bases, with 13 bases sitting between them. CDR1 is LNHDA and CDR2 is SQIVND in the germline V gene (reference sequence).

The genes are TRBV18 and TRBJ2-1, with 7 bases fitting TRBD1. With V trimmed by 5 bases and J by 12 bases, 7 bases remained unmatched. The length of the CDR3 is 12 residues. Germline assignment: CDR1 KGHSH and CDR2 LQKENI. DNA of the CDR3: TGTGCCAGCTCAACTACAGGGGTCGGGCAGTTCTTC. Encoded protein: CASSTTGVGQFF.

The chain links TRBV7-2 to TRBJ2-7; maybe TRBD1 (5 bases). CDR1 and CDR2 (germline): SGHTA, FQGNSA. CDR3 length: 15 residues. With 1 base removed from V and 3 bases from J, the gap between germline ends came to 13 bases. In DNA, the CDR3 is TGTGCCAGCAGCTTAGTAGACAGAATAAACTACGAGCAGTACTTC. Its protein product is CASSLVDRINYEQYF.

The chain uses TRBV30 and TRBJ1-2, with TRBD1 as a possible D gene (5 bases). CDR1 is GTSNPN, CDR2 SVGIG, per germline (reference sequence). This CDR3 has 15 residues. V lost 1 base and J 2 bases, leaving 14 bases between the germline ends. The CDR3 is CAWSGASSGNYGYTF. The CDR3 DNA reads as TGTGCCTGGAGTGGAGCTTCCTCAGGGAACTATGGCTACACCTTC.

On this clone: Other DNA sequences in the same sample also yield this CDR3. The V call is TRBV7-3, the J call TRBJ2-2; no clear D. This CDR3 spans 13 amino acids. Germline CDR1 reads SGHTA; CDR2 reads FQGTGA. V gave up 4 bases and J gave up 0 bases, with 3 bases separating them. CDR3 loop: CASSSPNTGELFF. DNA of the CDR3: TGTGCCAGCAGCTCCCCGAACACCGGGGAGCTGTTTTTT. Combining the CDR3 with reference TRBV7-3 and TRBJ2-2 gives the whole variable domain GAGVSQTPSNKVTEKGKYVELRCDPISGHTALYWYRQSLGQGPEFLIYFQGTGAADDSGLPNDRFFAVRPEGSVSTLKIQRTERGDSAVYLCASSSPNTGELFFGEGSRLTVL.

This chain connects TRBV5-4 to TRBJ2-2; 11 nucleotides match TRBD1. V gave up 2 bases and J gave up 4 bases; unmatched junction bases: 10. This CDR3 is built from 18 residues. Looked up from germline, CDR1 is SGHNT and CDR2 is YYREEE (reference sequence). The CDR3 loop is CASSFGGPGTGGTGELFF. CDR3 DNA sequence: TGTGCCAGCAGCTTTGGGGGGCCCGGGACAGGGGGCACCGGGGAGCTGTTTTTT.